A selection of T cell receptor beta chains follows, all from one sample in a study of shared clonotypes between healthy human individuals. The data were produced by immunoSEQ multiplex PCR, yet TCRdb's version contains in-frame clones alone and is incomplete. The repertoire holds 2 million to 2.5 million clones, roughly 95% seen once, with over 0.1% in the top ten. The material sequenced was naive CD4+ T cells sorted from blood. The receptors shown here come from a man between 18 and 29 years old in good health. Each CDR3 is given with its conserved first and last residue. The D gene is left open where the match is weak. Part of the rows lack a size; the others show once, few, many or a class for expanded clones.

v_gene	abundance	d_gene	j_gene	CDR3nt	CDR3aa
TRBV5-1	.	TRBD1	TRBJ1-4	TGCGCCAGCAGCCTAGGACAGGGTTATGAAAAACTGTTTTTT	CASSLGQGYEKLFF
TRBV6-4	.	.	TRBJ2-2	TGTGCCAGCAGTGACCCCTCCACCGGGGAGCTGTTTTTT	CASSDPSTGELFF
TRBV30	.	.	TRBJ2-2	TGTGCCTGGAGTCCATTTGCCGGGGAGCTGTTTTTT	CAWSPFAGELFF
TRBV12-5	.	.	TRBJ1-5	TGTGCTAGTGTAGGACGTCCTGGGAATCAGCCCCAGCATTTT	CASVGRPGNQPQHF
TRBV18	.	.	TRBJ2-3	TGTGCCAGCTCCCCCAACAGTCTGGGCACAGATACGCAGTATTTT	CASSPNSLGTDTQYF
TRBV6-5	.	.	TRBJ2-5	TGTGCCAGCCGCCGTAGCGGCCTCCAAGAGACCCAGTACTTC	CASRRSGLQETQYF
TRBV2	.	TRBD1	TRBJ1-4	TGTGCCAGCAGTGAAGCCGGGACAGAGAATGAAAAACTGTTTTTT	CASSEAGTENEKLFF
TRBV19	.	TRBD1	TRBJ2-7	TGTGCCAGTAGTACTACAGGGGGTGGCTACGAGCAGTACTTC	CASSTTGGGYEQYF
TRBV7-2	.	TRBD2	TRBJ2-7	TGTGCCAGCAGCTTGGTACTAGCGACCTACGAGCAGTACTTC	CASSLVLATYEQYF
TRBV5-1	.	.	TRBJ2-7	TGCGCCACCGCTGGAGGGGACAGCTCCTACGAGCAGTACTTC	CATAGGDSSYEQYF
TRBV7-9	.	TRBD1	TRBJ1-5	TGTGCCAGCAGCCCGGGACAGGGAAACAATCAGCCCCAGCATTTT	CASSPGQGNNQPQHF
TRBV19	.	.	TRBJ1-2	TGTGCCAGTAGTACCACAACAGGCTATTATGGCTACACCTTC	CASSTTTGYYGYTF
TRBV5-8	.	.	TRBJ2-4	TGTGCCAGCAGCTTGGTGGACAGAGCAATTCTAGCCAAAAACATTCAGTACTTC	CASSLVDRAILAKNIQYF
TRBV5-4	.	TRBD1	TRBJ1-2	TGTGCCAGCAGCTCCGGGACAGGGGCTACCTTTAACTATGGCTACACCTTC	CASSSGTGATFNYGYTF
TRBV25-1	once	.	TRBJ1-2	TGTGCCAGCAGCAAATACGAAAACTATGGCTACACCTTC	CASSKYENYGYTF
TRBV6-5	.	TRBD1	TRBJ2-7	TGTGCCAGCAGTTACGGGACAGGGAGCAACGAGCAGTACTTC	CASSYGTGSNEQYF
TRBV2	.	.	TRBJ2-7	TGTGCCAGCAGTGAAGCAGGGGGGAAAGGCTACGAGCAGTACTTC	CASSEAGGKGYEQYF
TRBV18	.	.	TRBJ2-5	TGTGCCAGCTCACCGGACCCGGGGACCCAGTACTTC	CASSPDPGTQYF
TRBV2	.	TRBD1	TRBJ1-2	TGTGCCAGCATTGGACAGGGGTTTCTCGGCTACACCTTC	CASIGQGFLGYTF
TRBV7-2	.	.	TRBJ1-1	TGTGCCAGCAGCTTAGGCATGAACACTGAAGCTTTCTTT	CASSLGMNTEAFF
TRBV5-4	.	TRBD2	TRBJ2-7	TGTGCCAGCAGCTTGGGACTAGCGGGAGGCTCTTACGAGCAGTACTTC	CASSLGLAGGSYEQYF
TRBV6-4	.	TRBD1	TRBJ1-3	TGTGCCAGCACCGGACAGGGCCGAATCTCTGGAAACACCATATATTTT	CASTGQGRISGNTIYF
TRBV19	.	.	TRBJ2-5	TGTGCCAGTAGTGTCGACCAGCCCCTGGGGGAGACCCAGTACTTC	CASSVDQPLGETQYF
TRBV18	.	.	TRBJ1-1	TGTGCCAGCTCACCCCCGGACACCGAAGCTTTCTTT	CASSPPDTEAFF
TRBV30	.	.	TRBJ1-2	TGTGCCTGGACCCTTCCCGTAAATGGCTACACCTTC	CAWTLPVNGYTF
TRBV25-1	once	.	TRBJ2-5	TGTGCCACCTCCCGTGGGGTACAAGAGACCCAGTACTTC	CATSRGVQETQYF
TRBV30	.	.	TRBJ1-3	TGTGCCTGGAGGGATCGGGACCCCGCTGGAAACACCATATATTTT	CAWRDRDPAGNTIYF
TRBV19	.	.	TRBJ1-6	TGTGCCAGTAGTGGGTTGAGTTATAATTCACCCCTCCACTTT	CASSGLSYNSPLHF
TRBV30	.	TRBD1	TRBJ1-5	TGTGCCTGGAGCCCACTGACAGGGGGATACTCCCATCAGCCCCAGCATTTT	CAWSPLTGGYSHQPQHF
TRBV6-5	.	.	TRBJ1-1	TGTGCCAGCAGCCCCGACAGCCTGAACACTGAAGCTTTCTTT	CASSPDSLNTEAFF
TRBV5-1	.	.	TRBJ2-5	TGCGCCAGCAGCGTGGACCGGGGGCGGGAGACCCAGTACTTC	CASSVDRGRETQYF
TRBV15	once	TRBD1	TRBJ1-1	TGTGCCACCAGCAGAGTTGCCCTGAACAGGGGGGAGAACACTGAAGCTTTCTTT	CATSRVALNRGENTEAFF
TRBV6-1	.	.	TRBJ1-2	TGTGCCAGCAGTGCCAACAGGGTTGGCTACACCTTC	CASSANRVGYTF